This T cell receptor beta chain was identified during a study of blood T cell repertoires in COVID-19. Study in general: In each case, the material was cDNA or gDNA derived from T cells, B-cell-depleted T cells, or PBMCs.

Authors' methods: Reference gene primers were amplified, and this amplification served to estimate nucleated cell counts. TCRdb's table, derived via immunoSEQ multiplex PCR, lists solely in-frame clones and lacks some. Clone size and V and J calls were adopted from that table, with D and trimming inferred from the DNA. The sample records 200,000 to 300,000 clones, about 86% being singletons. Germline V CDR1 and CDR2: LGHDT, YNNKEL (reference sequence). V gave up 6 bases and J gave up 7 bases; unmatched junction bases: 12. The CDR3 consists of 17 residues. This receptor was identified in a man aged 55 to 69 with acute or convalescent COVID-19. The chain couples TRBV3-1 (or the pseudogene TRBV3-2) to TRBJ2-1; 13 bases agree with TRBD2. Sequences were obtained from peripheral blood. This chain's CDR3 is CASSYSPTSGRANEQFF. DNA of the CDR3: TGTGCCAGCAGTTATTCCCCTACTAGCGGGAGGGCGAATGAGCAGTTCTTC.